These 18 T cell receptor beta chains were sequenced from one sample in a study of blood T cell repertoires in COVID-19. Assay used: immunoSEQ multiplex PCR; TCRdb lists only in-frame clones, some missing. The data hold roughly 86,000 clones, with 82% observed a single time. Sequencing was done on a sample of peripheral blood. The receptors were sampled from a human donor in a cohort sampled during active COVID-19.

The gene calls are TRBV6-1 and TRBJ1-2, with TRBD1 matching over 7 bases. CDR3 length equals 16 residues. With 3 bases clipped from V and 1 base from J, the junction kept 8 bases outside the gene matches. Germline V gene data show CDR1 as MNHNS and CDR2 as SASEGT. CDR3 bases: TGTGCCAGCAGTGATCCCGGGAGGGGGCTTAACTATGGCTACACCTTC. This gives the protein CASSDPGRGLNYGYTF.

This clone was detected only once. The rearrangement uses TRBV5-1 and TRBJ2-1, with unresolved D. There are 16 residues in the CDR3. The germline V and J ends were trimmed by 0 bases and 0 bases, with 10 bases remaining between them. Germline V CDR1 and CDR2: SGHRS, YFSETQ. The DNA for the CDR3 is TGCGCCAGCAGCTTGGATGTCCCGAGCTCCTACAATGAGCAGTTCTTC. Protein product: CASSLDVPSSYNEQFF.

The chain recombines TRBV4-2 with TRBJ1-6; the D gene is possibly TRBD1 (5 bases). The length of the CDR3 is 16 residues. The V gene lost 2 bases and the J gene lost 6 bases, with 14 bases spanning the gap. Germline CDR1 is LGHNA and CDR2 is YNFKEQ. This CDR3 is CASSQPGEGSNSPLHF. As DNA, the CDR3 is TGTGCCAGCAGCCAACCGGGGGAAGGGTCTAATTCACCCCTCCACTTT.

The gene calls are TRBV2 and TRBJ1-4; tentatively, D is TRBD1 (5 bases). The V end lost 4 bases, the J end lost 5 bases, and 11 bases lay between the germline ends. This CDR3 spans 14 amino acids. Looked up from germline, CDR1 is SNHLY and CDR2 is FYNNEI. The CDR3 DNA follows: TGTGCCAGCAGTGCAGGGAGGACGAATGAAAAACTGTTTTTT. As protein: CASSAGRTNEKLFF. The full variable domain, rest sourced from reference TRBV2 and TRBJ1-4, is EPEVTQTPSHQVTQMGQEVILRCVPISNHLYFYWYRQILGQKVEFLVSFYNNEISEKSEIFDDQFSVERPDGSNFTLKIRSTKLEDSAMYFCASSAGRTNEKLFFGSGTQLSVL.

The CDR3 nucleotides read TGTGCCAGCAGCCGTAGGCGGGACAGTGCTGAAAAACTGTTTTTT. Its translation: CASSRRRDSAEKLFF. The chain employs TRBV4-2 and TRBJ1-4; 7 bases align to TRBD1. V was pared by 4 bases and J by 7 bases, with 9 bases of the junction left unmatched. In germline, CDR1 is LGHNA, CDR2 YNFKEQ. The CDR3 sequence is 15 residues long.

The genes are TRBV7-6 and TRBJ1-4, with D possibly being TRBD1 (5 bases). Germline CDR1 and CDR2: SGHVS and FNYEAQ. V lost 1 base and J 5 bases, leaving 14 bases between the germline ends. The CDR3 runs to 16 residues. CDR3 nucleotides: TGTGCCAGCAGCTTAGAAAGAGACAGCTTCAATGAAAAACTGTTTTTT. It is translated as CASSLERDSFNEKLFF.

This sequence joins TRBV28 and TRBJ2-6; TRBD1 agrees at 8 bases. CDR3 length equals 16 residues. The V and J ends lost 7 bases and 4 bases, in that order; junction bases with no gene match: 9. Germline CDR1 and CDR2: MDHEN and SYDVKM. CDR3 in DNA: TGTGCCAGCACCCCTGACAGGGGTTACGGGGCCAACGTCCTGACTTTC. Translating gives CASTPDRGYGANVLTF.

This clone was found a few times. V gene TRBV6-5 combines with J gene TRBJ1-1, with 7 bases aligning to TRBD1. Germline V gene sequence: CDR1 MNHEY, CDR2 SVGAGI. Losses at the gene ends were 5 bases for V and 1 base for J; bases not matched to a gene: 7. The CDR3 contains 15 residues. The CDR3, as DNA: TGTGCCAGCAGTCCCCGACAGGGAAAGAACACTGAAGCTTTCTTT. Translation: CASSPRQGKNTEAFF.

The CDR3 here is CASSPTSGVNNEQFF. The CDR3 DNA reads TGTGCCAGCAGCCCAACTAGCGGGGTAAACAATGAGCAGTTCTTC. The chain employs TRBV7-3 and TRBJ2-1, with 10 bases lining up with TRBD2. The trim removed 5 bases at V and 5 bases at J, leaving 6 bases unmatched. The V gene's germline CDR1 is SGHTA and CDR2 FQGTGA. The CDR3 extends over 15 amino acids.

The CDR3 DNA is TGCGCCAGCAGCTTGGACGGGGGCTCCTACGAGCAGTACTTC. Its translation is CASSLDGGSYEQYF. The chain links TRBV5-1 to TRBJ2-7; D is possibly TRBD2 (6 bases). The length of the CDR3 is 14 residues. CDR1 is SGHRS, CDR2 YFSETQ, per germline. Trimming removed 0 bases at V and 0 bases at J, with 7 bases between.

The rearrangement joins TRBV28 to TRBJ1-1; 7 positions match TRBD1. The CDR3 contains 16 residues. With 3 bases clipped from V and 1 base from J, the junction kept 8 bases outside the gene matches. Germline V gene sequence: CDR1 MDHEN, CDR2 SYDVKM. The CDR3 here is CASSFAYRGQNTEAFF. The DNA for the CDR3 is TGTGCCAGCAGTTTCGCTTACAGGGGCCAGAACACTGAAGCTTTCTTT.

The rearrangement links TRBV28 to TRBJ1-1; the D gene is possibly TRBD1 (6 bases). From germline, CDR1 is MDHEN and CDR2 SYDVKM. Trimming stripped 6 bases from V and 6 bases from J, with 14 bases between. The CDR3 spans 13 residues. The CDR3 here is CASRLQGGPEAFF. The DNA for the CDR3 is TGTGCCAGCAGACTTCAAGGGGGACCTGAAGCTTTCTTT.

V usage is TRBV27 and J usage is TRBJ1-6; 8 bases map to TRBD1. Trimming cost V 4 bases and J 0 bases; bases outside gene matches: 11. The germline V gene encodes CDR1 MNHEY and CDR2 SMNVEV (reference sequence). The CDR3 spans 19 residues. This CDR3 reads CASSSRQGLVSSYNSPLHF. The CDR3 nucleotides read TGTGCCAGCAGTTCGAGACAGGGGTTGGTGAGCTCCTATAATTCACCCCTCCACTTT.

The count of this clone is one. The chain links TRBV7-9 to TRBJ1-1, with D unclear. V was clipped by 1 base and J by 8 bases, with 11 bases between them. CDR1 and CDR2 (germline): SEHNR, FQNEAQ (reference sequence). This CDR3 region has 13 residues. The CDR3 is CASSLDLGGEAFF. The DNA of the CDR3 is TGTGCCAGCAGCTTAGATTTGGGAGGGGAAGCTTTCTTT. Looking up the rest from reference TRBV7-9 and TRBJ1-1 gives the full variable domain: DTGVSQNPRHKITKRGQNVTFRCDPISEHNRLYWYRQTLGQGPEFLTYFQNEAQLEKSRLLSDRFSAERPKGSFSTLEIQRTEQGDSAMYLCASSLDLGGEAFFGQGTRLTVV.

The CDR3 sequence: CASEDGRGSNQPQHF. The CDR3 nucleotides are TGTGCCAGCGAGGACGGGAGGGGTAGCAATCAGCCCCAGCATTTT. This chain joins TRBV10-3 and TRBJ1-5, with D perhaps matching TRBD1 (5 bases). Germline V gene sequence: CDR1 ENHRY, CDR2 SYGVKD. This CDR3 spans 15 amino acids. V shed 10 bases and J shed 0 bases, with 16 bases lying between them.

CDR3 protein: CASSPGQANHQPQHF. The DNA of the CDR3 is TGTGCCAGCAGCCCCGGCCAGGCGAATCATCAGCCCCAGCATTTT. The J gene is TRBJ1-5, the V gene TRBV7-9, with unresolved D. The germline CDR1 and CDR2 sequences are SEHNR and FQNEAQ (reference sequence). The CDR3 totals 15 residues. Trimming took 5 bases from V and 5 from J, leaving 16 bases between them.

CDR3 sequence reads: CASGVTGGLRLYEQYF. The CDR3 coding sequence is TGTGCTTCCGGTGTGACAGGGGGCTTAAGGTTGTACGAGCAGTACTTC. The chain is built from TRBV7-9 and TRBJ2-7, with 10 positions matching TRBD1. The germline CDR1 and CDR2 sequences are SEHNR and FQNEAQ (reference sequence). The CDR3 has 16 amino acids.

The chain has TRBV29-1 and TRBJ2-5; TRBD2 matches 8 bases. The CDR3 is 13 residues long. Germline V gene sequence: CDR1 SQVTM, CDR2 ANQGSEA. After removal of 3 bases from V and 4 bases from J, the junction contained 4 bases not matched to a gene. Here the CDR3 DNA reads TGCAGCGTTGAGGTCGGGGGGGCAGAGACCCAGTACTTC. Translation: CSVEVGGAETQYF.